The rows below give T cell receptor beta chains drawn from one sample of a study of cytomegalovirus exposure and HLA in healthy donors. Generated by immunoSEQ multiplex PCR, the TCRdb table keeps only in-frame clones and is missing some. Of 110,000 to 150,000 clones listed, roughly 68% are singletons. The specimen was PBMCs. The receptors come from a man aged 60 to 69 in good health and CMV-seronegative. Both conserved end residues are part of each CDR3. A D gene is named only where the DNA matches it firmly. Clone size is shown for a subset of rows, as once, few, many or a class of expanded clone.

clone_size d_call cdr3_length j_call v_call cdr3_nt cdr3_aa
- - 15 TRBJ1-4 TRBV28 TGTGCCAGCACCCCTGAGGGGGCAACTAATGAAAAACTGTTTTTT CASTPEGATNEKLFF
few - 17 TRBJ1-5 TRBV19 TGTGCCAGTAGTGAGGGTTTACTACGGACAGTCAATCAGCCCCAGCATTTT CASSEGLLRTVNQPQHF
- TRBD1 15 TRBJ2-5 TRBV10-3 TGTGCCATCAGTTCATACCGGGACAGGGTCGAGACCCAGTACTTC CAISSYRDRVETQYF
- TRBD1 14 TRBJ2-7 TRBV6-5 TGTGCCAGCAGTTCGACAGGGGGCACTTACGAGCAGTACTTC CASSSTGGTYEQYF
- TRBD1 19 TRBJ1-4 TRBV11-2 TGTGCCAGCAGCTTAGACCTACTGAGACCGGGACAGACCTATGAAAAACTGTTTTTT CASSLDLLRPGQTYEKLFF
few TRBD2 15 TRBJ2-7 TRBV7-6 TGTGCCAGCAGCTTCCGGACTAGCGGAGTAGGAGAGCAGTACTTC CASSFRTSGVGEQYF
- - 14 TRBJ1-5 TRBV27 TGTGCCAGCAGTCCGTGGTTAGGCAATCAGCCCCAGCATTTT CASSPWLGNQPQHF
- - 12 TRBJ2-7 TRBV7-9 TGTGCCAGCAGCTACAGTACCTACGAGCAGTACTTC CASSYSTYEQYF
- TRBD2 14 TRBJ2-5 TRBV2 TGTGCCAGCAGTGAAACCAGCGGGGGGGAGACCCAGTACTTC CASSETSGGETQYF
- - 8 TRBJ2-7 TRBV7-9 TGTGCCAGCAGCCTATTTCATTTC CASSLFHF
- TRBD2 18 TRBJ2-7 TRBV13 TGTGCCAGCAGCTCCGCACCTAGCGGGAGTCCTAGGTCCTACGAGCAGTACTTC CASSSAPSGSPRSYEQYF
- TRBD1 16 TRBJ1-5 TRBV6-5 TGTGCCAGCAGTTCGGCAGGGGGAGAGGGCAATCAGCCCCAGCATTTT CASSSAGGEGNQPQHF
- TRBD1 13 TRBJ2-5 TRBV7-9 TGTGCCAGCAGCCTGACAGGGGGAGAGACCCAGTACTTC CASSLTGGETQYF
- TRBD1 15 TRBJ1-5 TRBV28 TGTGCCAGCAGTCCCCCACAGGGGCTGGGTCAGCCCCAGCATTTT CASSPPQGLGQPQHF
- TRBD2 16 TRBJ2-3 TRBV27 TGTGCCAGCAGTTTAAGCGGGAGGGTTAGCACAGATACGCAGTATTTT CASSLSGRVSTDTQYF
once TRBD1 15 TRBJ1-2 TRBV6-1 TGTGCCAGCAGTGAAGCGTCCGGGACAGGGGATGGCTACACCTTC CASSEASGTGDGYTF
- TRBD2 14 TRBJ2-7 TRBV29-1 TGCAGCGCCCGGACTAGCGGCTACTATTACGAGCAGTACTTC CSARTSGYYYEQYF
few TRBD1 10 TRBJ1-1 TRBV19 TGTGCCTCGTCGGACAGGAGCGCTTTCTTT CASSDRSAFF
- - 15 TRBJ1-2 TRBV6-4 TGTGCCAGCAGTGACTCGAATTCGGCAGGAGGGGGCTACACCTTC CASSDSNSAGGGYTF
- TRBD1 12 TRBJ1-1 TRBV6-6 TGTGCCAGCAGGACAGGGGGCACTGAAGCTTTCTTT CASRTGGTEAFF
- - 15 TRBJ1-1 TRBV5-1 TGCGCCAGCAAGCCCTGGCAGGGCCTTAACACTGAAGCTTTCTTT CASKPWQGLNTEAFF
- - 14 TRBJ2-1 TRBV6-6 TGTGCCAGCAGCCTCGGGGGCTCCTACAATGAGCAGTTCTTC CASSLGGSYNEQFF
- - 15 TRBJ1-1 TRBV5-6 TGTGCCAGCAGCTTGGGACACAACCGGAACACTGAAGCTTTCTTT CASSLGHNRNTEAFF
- - 16 TRBJ2-3 TRBV9 TGTGCCAGCAGCGTAGGAGGGTGGGGTAGCACAGATACGCAGTATTTT CASSVGGWGSTDTQYF
- - 14 TRBJ2-5 TRBV2 TGTGCCAGCAGTGGGGACACCCTCCAAGAGACCCAGTACTTC CASSGDTLQETQYF
- - 15 TRBJ2-6 TRBV2 TGTGCCAGCAGTGAAGGAGGGACTGGGGCCGACGTCCTGACTTTC CASSEGGTGADVLTF
- TRBD2 14 TRBJ2-7 TRBV2 TGTGCCAGCAGGCTACTAGCGGGAGAGGGCGAGCAGTACTTC CASRLLAGEGEQYF
- - 15 TRBJ1-4 TRBV30 TGTGCCTGGAGTGCCTACAGGGACCTCAATGAAAAACTGTTTTTT CAWSAYRDLNEKLFF
- TRBD2 14 TRBJ2-7 TRBV28 TGTGCCAGCAGTTTACTAGCGGGAGGCACCGAGCAGTACTTC CASSLLAGGTEQYF
few - 14 TRBJ2-4 TRBV30 TGTGCCTGGAGTCCCCCGGGGGGCCGGGTCATTCAGTACTTC CAWSPPGGRVIQYF
few - 13 TRBJ2-7 TRBV19 TGTGCCAGTAGTACCTCGGAGGGCTACGAGCAGTACTTC CASSTSEGYEQYF
- - 15 TRBJ2-4 TRBV2 TGTGCCAGCAGTGAAGTAGGGAGAGCCAAAAACATTCAGTACTTC CASSEVGRAKNIQYF
- - 13 TRBJ2-7 TRBV5-4 TGTGCCAGCAGCTTGGACCAGGGAGGAGAGCAGTACTTC CASSLDQGGEQYF
once - 12 TRBJ2-5 TRBV5-4 TGTGCCAGCAGCATTTCGTCGGGGACCCAGTACTTC CASSISSGTQYF
- - 16 TRBJ2-7 TRBV25-1 TGTGCCAGCAGTGAATACGAAAGCGGCAAGACCTACGAGCAGTACTTC CASSEYESGKTYEQYF
once TRBD1 15 TRBJ2-7 TRBV18 TGTGCCAGCTCACCACCTAGGACAGGATTTTACGAGCAGTACTTC CASSPPRTGFYEQYF
once - 17 TRBJ2-5 TRBV4-1 TGCGCCAGCAGACCAACCGCCCGCCGAAGAGGTCGAGAGACCCAGTACTTC CASRPTARRRGRETQYF
few - 13 TRBJ2-5 TRBV11-3 TGTGCCAGCAGCCCCGCGGGCCAAGAGACCCAGTACTTC CASSPAGQETQYF
- TRBD2 16 TRBJ2-5 TRBV18 TGTGCCAGCTCACCAGAGACTAGCGGGTTCCAAGAGACCCAGTACTTC CASSPETSGFQETQYF
- TRBD1 15 TRBJ2-3 TRBV2 TGTGCCAGCAGCAGACAGGGGATCGGCACAGATACGCAGTATTTT CASSRQGIGTDTQYF
few - 13 TRBJ2-1 TRBV7-9 TGTGCCAGCAGAGACGAACCCCTAGACGGGGAGTTCTTC CASRDEPLDGEFF